The present TCR beta chain was sequenced within a study of blood T cells in healthy people across ages. Isolation per sample recovered at least 7 million PBMCs. A J-beta primer mix and a sample-barcoded 5' primer were used in a second PCR of about 7 to 12 cycles. TCRdb reprocessed the 5' RACE reads with MiXCR, giving one entry per CDR3 protein. The data contain about 1,400,000 distinct CDR3 sequences, around 55% of them singletons. Per the germline V gene, CDR1 is KGHSH and CDR2 is LQKENI. CDR3 size: 15 residues. Between the trimmed V and J ends, which lost 2 bases and 0 bases, there was a span of 10 bases.

Input material: blood. This clonotype originated in a man aged 18 to 29 in good health. The J gene is TRBJ1-2, the V gene TRBV18; D is unclear. CDR3 residues: CASSPASSPNYGYTF. The CDR3 coding sequence is TGTGCCAGCTCACCAGCCTCCTCGCCTAACTATGGCTACACCTTC.